These 10 T cell receptor beta chains share one sample of origin, sequenced in a study of shared clonotypes between healthy human individuals. As defined, naive CD8 cells were CD45RO-negative and positively selected for CCR7, with terminally differentiated effector memory CD45RA+ cells excluded. Clones were read by immunoSEQ multiplex PCR, and TCRdb kept only the in-frame ones, dropping some. The repertoire holds about 2.1 million clones, with 85% to 95% as singletons. Specimen: naive CD8+ T cells from PBMCs. These receptors originate from a man younger than 35 in good health. Some clones in this sample may be carry-over from other donors' samples.

The chain has TRBV20-1 and TRBJ2-5; D not resolved. Germline loops: CDR1 DFQATT, CDR2 SNEGSKA (reference sequence). The CDR3 consists of 11 residues. The ends were cut back, 5 bases at V and 1 base at J, with 5 bases in the middle. The CDR3 DNA follows: TGCAGTGCTCTATTCCAAGAGACCCAGTACTTC. Encoded protein: CSALFQETQYF.

This clone was detected once. The CDR3 protein is CASRESGRETQYF. The CDR3 nucleotides are TGTGCCAGTAGAGAAAGCGGTCGGGAGACCCAGTACTTC. The rearrangement uses TRBV19 and TRBJ2-5, with a tentative D call TRBD2 (5 bases). V was cut by 6 bases and J by 5 bases, with 13 bases left in between. Germline assignment: CDR1 LNHDA and CDR2 SQIVND (reference sequence). The CDR3 spans 13 residues. The full variable domain, with the rest looked up from reference TRBV19 and TRBJ2-5, is DGGITQSPKYLFRKEGQNVTLSCEQNLNHDAMYWYRQDPGQGLRLIYYSQIVNDFQKGDIAEGYSVSREKKESFPLTVTSAQKNPTAFYLCASRESGRETQYFGPGTRLLVL.

This clone was found once. A read error may produce the germline difference seen at one junction end. The chain is built from TRBV6-5 and TRBJ2-1; no clear D gene. CDR3 length: 13 amino acids. CDR1 MNHEY and CDR2 SVGAGI come from the germline V gene. CDR3 DNA: TGTGCCAGCAGTTACTCGAATCTGAATGGGCAGTTCTTC. It specifies CASSYSNLNGQFF.

The V and J genes are TRBV15 and TRBJ2-2; the D gene could be TRBD1 or TRBD2 (5 bases each). From germline, CDR1 is LNHNV and CDR2 YYDKDF (reference sequence). Between the trimmed V and J ends, which lost 4 bases and 2 bases, there was a span of 11 bases. CDR3 length equals 15 residues. The CDR3 region has the DNA TGTGCCACCAGCACCCGGGACCATAACACCGGGGAGCTGTTTTTT. This codes for CATSTRDHNTGELFF. Filled out from reference TRBV15 and TRBJ2-2, the complete variable domain reads DAMVIQNPRYQVTQFGKPVTLSCSQTLNHNVMYWYQQKSSQAPKLLFHYYDKDFNNEADTPDNFQSRRPNTSFCFLDIRSPGLGDTAMYLCATSTRDHNTGELFFGEGSRLTVL.

The sample holds one count of this clone. The chain combines TRBV29-1 with TRBJ2-2; the D gene could be TRBD1 or TRBD2 (5 bases each). The length of the CDR3 is 19 residues. Germline values: CDR1 SQVTM, CDR2 ANQGSEA. V lost 1 base and J 3 bases, leaving 24 bases between the germline ends. DNA of the CDR3: TGCAGCGTTGAAGGGGCCAGAGGGGAAGGCGGTTCTGACACCGGGGAGCTGTTTTTT. Translating gives CSVEGARGEGGSDTGELFF.

The chain joins TRBV2 to TRBJ1-5, with D possibly matching TRBD1 (5 bases). Trimming took 5 bases from V and 2 from J, leaving 19 bases between them. This CDR3 region has 17 residues. The V gene's germline CDR1 is SNHLY and CDR2 FYNNEI. Here the CDR3 reads CASSPFRDLRRNQPQHF. Written as DNA, the CDR3 is TGTGCCAGCAGTCCCTTCCGGGACCTCAGGCGCAATCAGCCCCAGCATTTT.

The chain joins TRBV7-9 to TRBJ2-7; D remains unclear. This CDR3 has 14 amino acids. Germline CDR1 is SEHNR and CDR2 is FQNEAQ (reference sequence). V was trimmed by 7 bases and J by 0 bases, leaving 13 bases between them. The CDR3 bases are TGTGCCAGCACTGAGCTAATAGCCTCCTACGAGCAGTACTTC. Protein sequence: CASTELIASYEQYF.

The rearrangement uses TRBV13 and TRBJ1-3; no clear D gene. There are 15 residues in the CDR3. Per the germline V gene, CDR1 is PRHDT and CDR2 is FYEKMQ (reference sequence). Trimming stripped 5 bases from V and 5 bases from J, with 16 bases between. The CDR3 spells CASSPSNSGRNTIYF. DNA of the CDR3: TGTGCCAGCAGCCCATCGAACTCGGGGAGAAACACCATATATTTT.

The chain couples TRBV29-1 to TRBJ2-1; 9 bases align to TRBD2. V gave up 4 bases and J gave up 5 bases; unmatched junction bases: 9. The CDR3 sequence is 15 residues long. Germline-derived CDR1 and CDR2 are SQVTM and ANQGSEA. DNA of the CDR3: TGCAGCGTTGGGCCCTCTAGCGGGACCAACAATGAGCAGTTCTTC. This codes for CSVGPSSGTNNEQFF.

V gene TRBV7-6 combines with J gene TRBJ2-1; D call uncertain. The CDR3 contains 15 residues. Trimming pared 4 bases from V and 0 bases from J, leaving 10 bases between. Germline V CDR1 and CDR2: SGHVS, FNYEAQ. The CDR3 region has the DNA TGTGCCAGCAGCTCTGGCCGGAGCTCCTACAATGAGCAGTTCTTC. Amino acids: CASSSGRSSYNEQFF.